This passage covers 25 T cell receptor beta chains from one sample sequenced in a study of blood T cell repertoires in COVID-19. Method: immunoSEQ multiplex PCR; TCRdb's copy keeps in-frame clones and lacks some. In the table there are 350,000 to 450,000 clones, around 87% of which are singletons. The specimen was peripheral blood. The receptors were sampled from a woman aged 55-75 years with COVID-19, enrolled during active disease.

This chain joins TRBV10-3 and TRBJ2-1, with D perhaps TRBD1 (7 bases). Trimming pared 8 bases from V and 5 bases from J, leaving 16 bases between. CDR1 is ENHRY and CDR2 is SYGVKD in the germline V gene. This CDR3 is 14 amino acids long. CDR3 sequence: CAIEAGGLDNEQFF. DNA of the CDR3: TGTGCCATCGAGGCAGGGGGGCTTGACAATGAGCAGTTCTTC.

J is TRBJ1-2 and V is TRBV6-5, with TRBD1 as a possible D gene (6 bases). The CDR3 covers 15 residues. V dropped 0 bases and J dropped 7 bases, with 15 bases sitting between them. Germline assignment: CDR1 MNHEY and CDR2 SVGAGI. This chain's CDR3 is CASSYSIRGARGYTF. In DNA, the CDR3 is TGTGCCAGCAGTTACTCGATCCGGGGGGCGCGTGGCTACACCTTC.

The genes are TRBV18 and TRBJ1-1, with 9 bases that match TRBD1. Germline V gene data show CDR1 as KGHSH and CDR2 as LQKENI. Trimming removed 8 bases from V and 2 bases from J; junction bases left unmatched: 6. This CDR3 has 14 residues. The chain's CDR3 is CASAPGQGNTEAFF. CDR3 in DNA: TGTGCCAGCGCCCCGGGACAGGGAAACACTGAAGCTTTCTTT. The variable domain in full, completed from reference TRBV18 and TRBJ1-1, reads NAGVMQNPRHLVRRRGQEARLRCSPMKGHSHVYWYRQLPEEGLKFMVYLQKENIIDESGMPKERFSAEFPKEGPSILRIQQVVRGDSAAYFCASAPGQGNTEAFFGQGTRLTVV.

The chain carries TRBV25-1 and TRBJ2-7, with D tentatively TRBD2 (6 bases). V dropped 7 bases and J dropped 3 bases, with 10 bases sitting between them. CDR3 size: 12 residues. Germline CDR1 reads MGHDK; CDR2 reads SYGVNS. The CDR3 DNA reads TGTGCCAGCACGCGGGGCAACTACGAGCAGTACTTC. This encodes CASTRGNYEQYF.

The rearrangement uses TRBV7-9 and TRBJ2-3; TRBD2 matches at 8 bases. This CDR3 region has 16 residues. With 5 bases clipped from V and 2 bases from J, the junction kept 9 bases outside the gene matches. Looked up from germline, CDR1 is SEHNR and CDR2 is FQNEAQ (reference sequence). The CDR3 protein is CASSPLGRGDTDTQYF. DNA for the CDR3: TGTGCCAGCAGCCCTCTCGGGCGGGGGGACACAGATACGCAGTATTTT.

The rearrangement links TRBV3-1 (or the pseudogene TRBV3-2) to TRBJ2-5; the match to TRBD1 covers 9 bases. Germline CDR1 is LGHDT and CDR2 is YNNKEL (reference sequence). The V segment lost 4 bases and the J segment 5 bases; nucleotides outside the gene matches: 5. CDR3 length: 14 amino acids. The CDR3 DNA sequence: TGTGCCAGCAGCCGATGGACAGGGGAGGAGACCCAGTACTTC. Residues: CASSRWTGEETQYF.

This chain uses TRBV5-1 with TRBJ2-2, with 10 bases matching TRBD2. The V segment lost 2 bases and the J segment 2 bases; nucleotides outside the gene matches: 3. The CDR3 covers 16 residues. CDR1 is SGHRS and CDR2 is YFSETQ in the germline V gene. For the CDR3, the DNA is TGCGCCAGCAGCTTAGCGGGGGGGCCTAACACCGGGGAGCTGTTTTTT. Translation: CASSLAGGPNTGELFF.

The chain recombines TRBV18 with TRBJ1-5; 10 bases map to TRBD1. Trimming took 3 bases from V and 6 from J; bases not matched to a gene: 5. This CDR3 is 15 amino acids long. Germline lookup yields CDR1 KGHSH and CDR2 LQKENI. This CDR3 is CASSPGQGWVQPQHF. In DNA form, the CDR3 reads TGTGCCAGCTCACCGGGACAGGGGTGGGTTCAGCCCCAGCATTTT.

The CDR3 DNA sequence: TGTGCCAGCTCACTAGACAGAGAGATGAACACTGAAGCTTTCTTT. Protein sequence: CASSLDREMNTEAFF. The J gene is TRBJ1-1, the V gene TRBV18, with D perhaps TRBD1 (5 bases). The CDR3 covers 15 residues. Deletions cut 4 bases from V and 0 bases from J, with 12 bases between. Germline V CDR1 and CDR2: KGHSH, LQKENI.

The chain is built from TRBV27 and TRBJ1-2; possible D gene TRBD1, 5 bases. V lost 5 bases, J lost 0 bases, and 19 bases lay in between. From germline, CDR1 is MNHEY and CDR2 SMNVEV (reference sequence). This CDR3 comprises 17 residues. CDR3 DNA: TGTGCCAGCAGTCCCACCTGGGGTGGGACTTCTAACTATGGCTACACCTTC. Protein: CASSPTWGGTSNYGYTF.

This clone is a singleton in its sample. V is TRBV2 and J is TRBJ2-1; TRBD2 matches at 14 bases. This CDR3 is built from 18 residues. Trimming cost V 7 bases and J 5 bases; bases outside gene matches: 13. Germline CDR1 SNHLY, CDR2 FYNNEI. CDR3 amino acids: CASNLAGTSGGRDNEQFF. For the CDR3, the DNA is TGTGCCAGCAACCTAGCCGGGACTAGCGGGGGTCGCGACAATGAGCAGTTCTTC.

V is TRBV10-1 and J is TRBJ2-3; TRBD2 aligns across 8 bases. The V gene's germline CDR1 is WNHNN and CDR2 SYGVQD (reference sequence). Trimming removed 3 bases from V and 5 bases from J; junction bases left unmatched: 7. The CDR3 runs to 15 residues. In DNA, the CDR3 is TGCGCCAGCAGTGAAGGTTTAGCGGGGAAAGATACGCAGTATTTT. This encodes CASSEGLAGKDTQYF.

This clone occurred many times. The chain uses TRBV4-1 and TRBJ1-6, with D possibly being TRBD1 (5 bases). Germline CDR1 is MGHRA and CDR2 is YSYEKL. The CDR3 extends over 17 amino acids. V was trimmed by 4 bases and J by 10 bases, leaving 23 bases between them. CDR3 residues: CASSPRAPSGGGSPLHF. The CDR3 DNA is TGCGCCAGCAGCCCCCGGGCTCCCTCCGGGGGGGGATCACCCCTCCACTTT.

This chain links TRBV6-5 with TRBJ2-2, with 10 positions matching TRBD1. This CDR3 contains 16 residues. Looked up from germline, CDR1 is MNHEY and CDR2 is SVGAGI. Germline trimming cut 1 base from V and 3 bases from J; bases unmatched to any gene: 2. This CDR3 reads CASSYWTGGDTGELFF. In DNA, the CDR3 is TGTGCCAGCAGTTACTGGACAGGGGGTGACACCGGGGAGCTGTTTTTT.

This clone has just a few counts. The chain uses TRBV27 and TRBJ1-6, with 8 bases identical to TRBD1. V shed 6 bases, J shed 8 bases, and the junction held 6 bases outside the gene matches. This CDR3 contains 14 residues. Looked up from germline, CDR1 is MNHEY and CDR2 is SMNVEV (reference sequence). The CDR3: CASSYYRGDSPLHF. DNA for the CDR3: TGTGCCAGCAGCTATTACAGGGGGGATTCACCCCTCCACTTT.

The gene calls are TRBV5-1 and TRBJ1-6, with D possibly matching TRBD1 (6 bases). Trimming pared 0 bases from V and 10 bases from J, leaving 11 bases between. The CDR3 has 14 amino acids. Germline loops: CDR1 SGHRS, CDR2 YFSETQ. The CDR3 loop reads CASSLDPGGSPLHF. DNA for the CDR3: TGCGCCAGCAGCTTGGATCCGGGGGGCTCACCCCTCCACTTT.

The CDR3 sequence is CASSLASSWPNNEQFF. In DNA, the CDR3 is TGCGCCAGCAGCTTGGCCTCTTCCTGGCCCAACAATGAGCAGTTCTTC. This rearrangement joins TRBV5-1 to TRBJ2-1, with no clear D. Germline CDR1 and CDR2: SGHRS and YFSETQ. The CDR3 loop spans 16 amino acids. V lost 0 bases and J lost 5, with 15 bases in between.

The chain uses TRBV5-1 and TRBJ1-2; the D gene is possibly TRBD1 (5 bases). The germline V gene encodes CDR1 SGHRS and CDR2 YFSETQ. V was shortened by 0 bases and J by 10 bases, with 16 bases between the two germline ends. The CDR3 spans 14 residues. CDR3 DNA sequence: TGCGCCAGCAGCTTGGGACAGATCGATAGGGACTACACCTTC. Translation gives CASSLGQIDRDYTF.

J is TRBJ1-1 and V is TRBV5-1, with a tentative D call TRBD1 (6 bases). Germline values: CDR1 SGHRS, CDR2 YFSETQ. V was clipped by 2 bases and J by 5 bases, with 19 bases between them. The CDR3 is made up of 16 amino acids. CDR3 sequence: CASSFSTGTPGTEAFF. The CDR3 DNA reads TGCGCCAGCAGCTTTTCTACAGGGACACCTGGGACTGAAGCTTTCTTT.

The chain is built from TRBV11-3 and TRBJ2-5; TRBD1 matches at 9 bases. CDR1 is SGHNT, CDR2 YENEEA, per germline. The CDR3 contains 15 residues. V shed 5 bases, J shed 1 base, and the junction held 5 bases outside the gene matches. The CDR3 nucleotides read TGTGCCAGCAGCAAGGGACAGGGCGTCCAAGAGACCCAGTACTTC. Translation: CASSKGQGVQETQYF.

This clone was detected only a few times. J is TRBJ1-1 and V is TRBV7-9; no definite D call. The CDR3 totals 14 residues. Germline CDR1 reads SEHNR; CDR2 reads FQNEAQ (reference sequence). V was cut by 4 bases and J by 8 bases, with 17 bases left in between. The CDR3 DNA is TGTGCCAGCAGCTACGCGCTACAGACCCTCGAAGCTTTCTTT. This gives the protein CASSYALQTLEAFF.

In this sample, this clone turned up once. V is TRBV11-2 and J is TRBJ1-4; D is unresolved. The CDR3 is 14 amino acids. Germline V gene data show CDR1 as SGHAT and CDR2 as FQNNGV. Trimming took 4 bases from V and 8 from J, leaving 14 bases between them. The CDR3 DNA reads as TGTGCCAGCAGCTCCATATCCGTACGGGAAAAACTGTTTTTT. This encodes CASSSISVREKLFF. The full variable domain, in which reference TRBV11-2 and TRBJ1-4 provide the parts outside the CDR3, is EAGVAQSPRYKIIEKRQSVAFWCNPISGHATLYWYQQILGQGPKLLIQFQNNGVVDDSQLPKDRFSAERLKGVDSTLKIQPAKLEDSAVYLCASSSISVREKLFFGSGTQLSVL.

This chain links TRBV3-1 (or the pseudogene TRBV3-2) with TRBJ1-2; tentatively, D is TRBD1 (6 bases). The CDR3 has 14 amino acids. CDR1 is LGHDT and CDR2 is YNNKEL in the germline V gene (reference sequence). The V end lost 4 bases, the J end lost 7 bases, and 16 bases lay between the germline ends. The CDR3 spells CASSRREQGIGYTF. The CDR3 region has the DNA TGTGCCAGCAGCCGACGGGAACAGGGCATTGGCTACACCTTC.

A single count supports this clone. CDR3 in amino acids: CASSLDIAGGLSEQFF. The CDR3 nucleotides are TGTGCCAGCAGCTTAGACATCGCGGGGGGCCTTAGCGAGCAGTTCTTC. The chain combines TRBV13 with TRBJ2-1; 8 nucleotides align to TRBD2. Germline V gene lookup returns CDR1 PRHDT and CDR2 FYEKMQ (reference sequence). J gave up 10 bases and V 1 base, and 12 bases lay outside the gene matches. The CDR3 runs to 16 residues.

Concerning this clone itself: The sample holds other DNA sequences that translate to the same CDR3. The V and J genes are TRBV3-1 (or the pseudogene TRBV3-2) and TRBJ1-2; 8 bases match TRBD1. CDR3 length equals 13 residues. V trimming: 1 base; J trimming: 5 bases; junction bases outside the gene matches: 0. Germline assignment: CDR1 LGHDT and CDR2 YNNKEL (reference sequence). Here the CDR3 DNA reads TGTGCCAGCAGCCAAGGACAGGGGTATGGCTACACCTTC. Its protein product is CASSQGQGYGYTF.